This TCR beta chain appears in the sequencing data of a study of blood T cell repertoires in COVID-19. Study details: T cells, B-cell-depleted T cells, or PBMCs provided the cDNA or gDNA that served as material.

Methods used by the authors: Amplified reference gene primers provided the basis for estimating nucleated cell counts. Repertoires were generated with immunoSEQ multiplex PCR, while TCRdb's copy carries only in-frame clones and drops some. Clone size and V and J calls were adopted from that table, with D and trimming inferred from the DNA. The table shows 300,000 to 400,000 clones, with 87% occurring only once. Input material: peripheral blood. The TCR was taken from a man aged 30-40 years with COVID-19, enrolled during active disease.

CDR3 amino acids: CASSQPAHRAIGANVLTF. The DNA for the CDR3 is TGTGCCAGCTCACAACCAGCCCACAGGGCGATCGGGGCCAACGTCCTGACTTTC. V and J are TRBV18 and TRBJ2-6, with a tentative D call TRBD1 (6 bases). Germline CDR1 and CDR2: KGHSH and LQKENI. This CDR3 region has 18 residues. Trimming took 4 bases from V and 4 from J, leaving 20 bases between them.